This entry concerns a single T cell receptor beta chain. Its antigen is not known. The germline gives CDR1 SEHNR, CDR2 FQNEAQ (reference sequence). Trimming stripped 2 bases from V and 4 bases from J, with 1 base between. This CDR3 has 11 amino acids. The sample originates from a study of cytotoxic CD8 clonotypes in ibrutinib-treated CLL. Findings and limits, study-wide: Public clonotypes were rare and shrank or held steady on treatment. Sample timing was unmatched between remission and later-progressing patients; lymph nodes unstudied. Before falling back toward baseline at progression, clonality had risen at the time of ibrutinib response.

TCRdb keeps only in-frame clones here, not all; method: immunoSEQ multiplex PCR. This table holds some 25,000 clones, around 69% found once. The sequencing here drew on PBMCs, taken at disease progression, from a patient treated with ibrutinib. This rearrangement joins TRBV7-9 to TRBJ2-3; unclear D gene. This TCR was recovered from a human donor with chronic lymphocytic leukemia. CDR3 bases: TGTGCCAGCAGCTTATCAGATACGCAGTATTTT. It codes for CASSLSDTQYF.